Sequencing of this T cell receptor (beta chain) was carried out in a study of graft-versus-host responses after intestinal transplantation. Clones were sequenced by immunoSEQ multiplex PCR, and TCRdb holds only the in-frame ones, with some missing. The table lists tens of thousands of clones, approximately 78% of them singletons. Trimming cost V 0 bases and J 3 bases, with 8 bases left between them. The CDR3 is 14 amino acids. In germline, CDR1 is SGHTA, CDR2 FQGNSA. This clone has a single count. What it recognizes is unknown. This sample comprised unstimulated CD8+ T cells sorted from spleen or lymph node cells, obtained before transplant. The clonotype originates from a human donor who was the organ donor for an intestinal transplant. The chain carries TRBV7-2 and TRBJ1-1; a possible D gene is TRBD1 (5 bases). This CDR3 is CASSLAPRDTEAFF. The CDR3 nucleotides read TGTGCCAGCAGCTTAGCCCCCAGGGACACTGAAGCTTTCTTT. Using reference TRBV7-2 and TRBJ1-1 for the parts outside the CDR3, the full variable domain is GAGVSQSPSNKVTEKGKDVELRCDPISGHTALYWYRQSLGQGLEFLIYFQGNSAPDKSGLPSDRFSAERTGGSVSTLTIQRTQQEDSAVYLCASSLAPRDTEAFFGQGTRLTVV.